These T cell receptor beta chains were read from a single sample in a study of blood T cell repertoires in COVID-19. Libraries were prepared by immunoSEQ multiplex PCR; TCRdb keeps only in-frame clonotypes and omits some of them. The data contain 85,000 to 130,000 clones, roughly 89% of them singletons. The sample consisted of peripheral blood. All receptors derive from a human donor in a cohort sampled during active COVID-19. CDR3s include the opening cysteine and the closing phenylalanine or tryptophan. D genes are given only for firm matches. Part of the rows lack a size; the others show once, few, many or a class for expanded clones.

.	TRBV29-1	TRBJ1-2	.	CSVYPAGDLYGYTF	TGCAGCGTCTATCCCGCGGGGGACCTCTATGGCTACACCTTC
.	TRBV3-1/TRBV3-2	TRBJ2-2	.	CASSLRGDALVAGELFF	TGTGCCAGCAGCCTCCGAGGTGACGCCCTCGTGGCCGGGGAGCTGTTTTTT
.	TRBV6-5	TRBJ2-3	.	CASSPRGARTDTQYF	TGTGCCAGCAGTCCTCGAGGAGCAAGGACAGATACGCAGTATTTT
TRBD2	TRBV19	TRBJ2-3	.	CASSAGLRELGLTDTQYF	TGTGCCAGTAGCGCGGGGCTGCGGGAGCTTGGTCTAACAGATACGCAGTATTTT
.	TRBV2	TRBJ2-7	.	CASSEQGGYYEQYF	TGTGCCAGCAGTGAGCAGGGGGGATATTACGAGCAGTACTTC
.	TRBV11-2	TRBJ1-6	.	CASSLGTENSPLHF	TGTGCCAGCAGCTTAGGCACCGAGAATTCACCCCTCCACTTT
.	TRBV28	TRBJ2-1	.	CATDSGNYNEQFF	TGTGCCACCGATAGCGGTAACTACAATGAGCAGTTCTTC
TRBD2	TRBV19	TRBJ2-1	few	CASSIFLAGGNEQFF	TGTGCCAGTAGTATCTTCCTAGCGGGGGGGAATGAGCAGTTCTTC
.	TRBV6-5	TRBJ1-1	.	CASSTGMNTEAFF	TGTGCCAGCAGTACAGGTATGAACACTGAAGCTTTCTTT
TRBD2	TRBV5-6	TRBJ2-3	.	CASSWGSGAVADTQYF	TGTGCCAGCAGCTGGGGAAGCGGGGCGGTGGCAGATACGCAGTATTTT
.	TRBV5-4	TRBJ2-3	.	CASSFAGAPRDTQYF	TGTGCCAGCAGCTTTGCGGGGGCCCCCCGCGATACGCAGTATTTT
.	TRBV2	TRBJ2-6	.	CASSALIQAGANVLTF	TGTGCCAGCAGTGCACTTATTCAGGCTGGGGCCAACGTCCTGACTTTC
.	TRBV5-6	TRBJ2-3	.	CASSFRDTQYF	TGTGCCAGCAGCTTCCGAGATACGCAGTATTTT
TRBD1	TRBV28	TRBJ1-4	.	CASSSGAGGEKLFF	TGTGCCAGCAGCTCAGGGGCAGGGGGTGAAAAACTGTTTTTT
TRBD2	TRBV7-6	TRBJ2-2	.	CASSLETSGTYTGELFF	TGTGCCAGCAGCTTGGAGACTAGCGGGACATACACCGGGGAGCTGTTTTTT
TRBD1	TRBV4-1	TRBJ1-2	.	CASSQDRGTGELSWGYTF	TGCGCCAGCAGCCAAGATCGCGGGACAGGGGAGCTAAGTTGGGGCTACACCTTC
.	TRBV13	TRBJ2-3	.	CASTFRLASTDTQYF	TGTGCCAGCACCTTTAGGCTAGCCAGCACAGATACGCAGTATTTT
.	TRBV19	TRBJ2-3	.	CASSIASGGYTDTQYF	TGTGCCAGTAGTATAGCCTCCGGCGGATACACAGATACGCAGTATTTT
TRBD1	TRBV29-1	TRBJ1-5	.	CSVLGTVLNQPQHF	TGCAGCGTCCTCGGGACAGTCCTCAATCAGCCCCAGCATTTT
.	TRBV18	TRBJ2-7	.	CASSPPSLDEQYF	TGTGCCAGCTCACCACCGTCCCTCGACGAGCAGTACTTC
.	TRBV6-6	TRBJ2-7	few	CASSYSNQDEQYF	TGTGCCAGCAGTTACTCGAATCAGGACGAGCAGTACTTC
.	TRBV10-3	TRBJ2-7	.	CAISEGRGSSEQYF	TGTGCCATCAGTGAGGGCAGGGGATCAAGCGAGCAGTACTTC
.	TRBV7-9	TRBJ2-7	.	CASSLASPYEQYF	TGTGCCAGCAGCTTAGCATCTCCCTACGAGCAGTACTTC
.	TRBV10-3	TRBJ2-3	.	CAISERDGPPADTQYF	TGTGCCATCAGTGAGCGGGATGGGCCGCCGGCAGATACGCAGTATTTT
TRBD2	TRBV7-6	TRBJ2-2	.	CASSLQGGGRYTGELFF	TGTGCCAGCAGCCTACAAGGCGGGGGAAGGTACACCGGGGAGCTGTTTTTT
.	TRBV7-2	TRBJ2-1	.	CASSLGRGSYNEQFF	TGTGCCAGCAGCTTAGGCCGGGGCTCCTACAATGAGCAGTTCTTC
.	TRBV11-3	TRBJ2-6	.	CASCCPPVTGTGANVLTF	TGTGCCAGCTGCTGCCCCCCAGTAACAGGGACTGGGGCCAACGTCCTGACTTTC
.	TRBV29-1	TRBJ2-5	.	CSVQGRGGWETQYF	TGCAGCGTTCAGGGCAGGGGTGGTTGGGAGACCCAGTACTTC
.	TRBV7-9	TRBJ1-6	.	CASSSPRGPYNSPLHF	TGTGCCAGCAGCTCGCCCCGAGGGCCTTATAATTCACCCCTCCACTTT
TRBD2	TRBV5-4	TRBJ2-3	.	CASSGSAGGRDTQYF	TGTGCCAGCAGTGGGTCAGCGGGAGGAAGAGATACGCAGTATTTT
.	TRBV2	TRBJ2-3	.	CASEGGATDTQYF	TGTGCCAGCGAGGGGGGGGCTACAGATACGCAGTATTTT
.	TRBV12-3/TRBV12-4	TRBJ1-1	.	CASSSGSAAFF	TGTGCCAGCAGTTCCGGGTCGGCGGCTTTCTTT
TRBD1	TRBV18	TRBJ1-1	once	CASSPSDRGSFPEAFF	TGTGCCAGCTCACCTTCGGACAGGGGATCGTTCCCTGAAGCTTTCTTT
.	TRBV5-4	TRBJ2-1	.	CASSFGGESSYNEQFF	TGTGCCAGCAGCTTCGGCGGGGAGAGCTCCTACAATGAGCAGTTCTTC
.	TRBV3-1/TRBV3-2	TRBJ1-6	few	CASSQGGAKGNSPLHF	TGTGCCAGCAGCCAAGGTGGGGCTAAGGGTAATTCACCCCTCCACTTT
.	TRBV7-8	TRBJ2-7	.	CASSFGGLGYEQYF	TGTGCCAGCAGCTTCGGGGGACTGGGATACGAGCAGTACTTC
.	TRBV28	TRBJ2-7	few	CAKEDSSYEQYF	TGTGCCAAGGAGGACAGCTCCTACGAGCAGTACTTC
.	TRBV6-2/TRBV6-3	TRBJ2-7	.	CASSRPGAYEQYF	TGTGCCAGCAGTCGCCCGGGGGCCTACGAGCAGTACTTC
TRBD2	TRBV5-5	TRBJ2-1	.	CASSLSGTETGNEQFF	TGTGCCAGCAGCTTGAGCGGGACGGAGACTGGGAATGAGCAGTTCTTC
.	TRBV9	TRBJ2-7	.	CASSATPRETREQYF	TGTGCCAGCAGCGCCACCCCTCGGGAAACCCGGGAGCAGTACTTC
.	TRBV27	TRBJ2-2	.	CASTSAGPGELFF	TGTGCCAGCACGTCTGCAGGGCCCGGGGAGCTGTTTTTT
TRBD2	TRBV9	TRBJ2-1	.	CASSVLGTSGYNEQFF	TGTGCCAGCAGCGTACTCGGGACTAGCGGCTACAATGAGCAGTTCTTC
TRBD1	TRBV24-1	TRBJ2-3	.	CATSEPRTGDTQYF	TGTGCCACCAGTGAACCGAGGACAGGCGATACGCAGTATTTT
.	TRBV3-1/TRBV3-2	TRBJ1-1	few	CASSWGEEAFF	TGTGCCAGCAGCTGGGGGGAGGAAGCTTTCTTT
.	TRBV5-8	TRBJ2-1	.	CASTSWPPEQFF	TGTGCCAGCACCTCTTGGCCCCCTGAGCAGTTCTTC
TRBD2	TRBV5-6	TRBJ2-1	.	CASSFPSGRANEQFF	TGTGCCAGCAGCTTCCCCAGCGGGAGGGCCAATGAGCAGTTCTTC
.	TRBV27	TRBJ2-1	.	CASTSWSSYNEQFF	TGTGCCAGCACTTCCTGGAGCTCCTACAATGAGCAGTTCTTC
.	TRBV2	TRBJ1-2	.	CASSERARSYGYTF	TGTGCCAGCAGTGAACGTGCCAGAAGCTATGGCTACACCTTC
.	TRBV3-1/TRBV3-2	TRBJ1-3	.	CASSQFRSQGGNTIYF	TGTGCCAGCAGCCAATTTCGTAGCCAGGGCGGAAACACCATATATTTT
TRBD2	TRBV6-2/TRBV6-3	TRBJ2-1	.	CASSPGGGAYNEQFF	TGTGCCAGCAGCCCCGGCGGGGGGGCATACAATGAGCAGTTCTTC
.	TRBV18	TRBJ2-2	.	CASSPEFSGELFF	TGTGCCAGCTCACCCGAGTTCTCCGGGGAGCTGTTTTTT
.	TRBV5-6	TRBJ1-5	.	CASSLDGNSNQPQHF	TGTGCCAGCAGCTTGGACGGTAATAGCAATCAGCCCCAGCATTTT
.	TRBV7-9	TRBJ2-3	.	CASSPRLFTDTQYF	TGTGCCAGCAGCCCCCGACTATTCACAGATACGCAGTATTTT
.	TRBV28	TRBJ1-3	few	CASSLRGGIAGRNTIYF	TGTGCCAGCAGTTTACGGGGGGGGATCGCGGGAAGAAACACCATATATTTT
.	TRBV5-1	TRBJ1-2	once	CASSLAMTTLYGYTF	TGCGCCAGCAGCTTGGCCATGACTACGTTATATGGCTACACCTTC
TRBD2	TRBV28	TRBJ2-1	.	CASRTLAEGSYNEQFF	TGTGCCAGCAGAACCCTAGCGGAAGGCTCCTACAATGAGCAGTTCTTC
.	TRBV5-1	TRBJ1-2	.	CASSLVGGSNYGYTF	TGCGCCAGCAGCTTGGTCGGGGGAAGTAACTATGGCTACACCTTC
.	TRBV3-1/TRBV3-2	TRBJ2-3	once	CASSQIRGFPTSHTDTQYF	TGTGCCAGCAGCCAAATTCGAGGATTTCCTACTTCACACACAGATACGCAGTATTTT
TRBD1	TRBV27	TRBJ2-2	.	CASSFGTGNTGELFF	TGTGCCAGCAGTTTCGGGACAGGGAACACCGGGGAGCTGTTTTTT